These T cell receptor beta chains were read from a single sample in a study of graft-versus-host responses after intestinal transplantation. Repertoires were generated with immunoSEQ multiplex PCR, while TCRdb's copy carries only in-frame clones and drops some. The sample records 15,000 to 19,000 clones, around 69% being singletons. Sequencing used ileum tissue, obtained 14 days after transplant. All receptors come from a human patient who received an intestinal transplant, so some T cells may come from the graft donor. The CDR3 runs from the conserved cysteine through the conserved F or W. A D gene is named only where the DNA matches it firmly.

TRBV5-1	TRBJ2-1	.	CASSSQNEQFF
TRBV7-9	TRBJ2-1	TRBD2	CASSLSTSGRPYNEQFF
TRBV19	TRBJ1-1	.	CASSRGTEAFF
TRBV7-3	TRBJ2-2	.	CASKMGASTGELFF
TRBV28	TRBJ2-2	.	CASSLREHTGELFF
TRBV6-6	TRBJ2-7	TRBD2	CASSYTSGAYEQYF
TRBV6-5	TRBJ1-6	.	CASREGTGENSPLHF
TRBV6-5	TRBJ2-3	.	CASSPPGDTQYF
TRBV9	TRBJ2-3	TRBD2	CASSVVTSGGKDTQYF
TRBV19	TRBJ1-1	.	CASSIVWAAPDAEAFF
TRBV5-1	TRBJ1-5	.	CASSLTGTLNQPQHF
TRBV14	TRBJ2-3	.	CASSQEFSTDTQYF
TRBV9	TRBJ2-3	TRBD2	CASSVDEGGPTDTQYF
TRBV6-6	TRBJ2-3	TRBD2	CASSGGGDTQYF
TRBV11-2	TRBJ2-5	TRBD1	CASSGLSWWRQGASETQYF
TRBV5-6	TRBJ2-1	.	CASSLGRTHYNEQFF
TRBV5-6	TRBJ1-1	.	CASSRDGTEAFF
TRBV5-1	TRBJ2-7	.	CASSLDKQKSYEQYF
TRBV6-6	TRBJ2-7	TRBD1	CASSAIRGSHEQYF
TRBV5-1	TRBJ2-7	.	CASAGGYEQYF
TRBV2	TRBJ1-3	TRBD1	CASSPRQGWSGNTIYF
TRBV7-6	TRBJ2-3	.	CASSWTAATDTQYF